Each of the 8 T cell receptor beta chains below was sequenced from the same sample in a study of blood T cell repertoires in COVID-19 (dated by TCRdb to 2020 to 2021). Libraries were made using the immunoSEQ multiplex PCR assay. In its TCRdb copy, this immuneACCESS table keeps in-frame sequences only and misses some clones. Where compared with another copy, unresolved V genes explain less than half of these, and the others have no known cause. A total of fewer than 200,000 clones appear in this sample, roughly 87% of them only once. The ten largest account for roughly 1.4% of the sample. Specimen: peripheral blood. These receptors originate from a woman between 50 and 59 years old with acute or convalescent COVID-19.

The chain carries TRBV18 and TRBJ1-6; 7 bases match TRBD1. The junction had 8 bases not matched to a gene; V was cut back by 2 bases and J by 7 bases. CDR3 length: 16 amino acids. Germline V gene sequence: CDR1 KGHSH, CDR2 LQKENI. The CDR3 is CASSPSPGGSNSPLHF. CDR3 nucleotides: TGTGCCAGCTCACCAAGCCCAGGGGGAAGCAATTCACCCCTCCACTTT.

The V and J genes are TRBV11-1 and TRBJ2-4; 7 bases fit TRBD1. CDR1 is SGHAT, CDR2 FQDESV, per germline (reference sequence). V gave up 6 bases and J gave up 6 bases; unmatched junction bases: 8. This CDR3 is 14 amino acids long. As DNA, the CDR3 is TGTGCCAGCAGAAGCCGGGACAGCGCAAACATTCAGTACTTC. This sequence encodes CASRSRDSANIQYF.

This clone was seen once. This chain joins TRBV27 and TRBJ1-2, with TRBD1 as a possible D gene (5 bases). Germline loops: CDR1 MNHEY, CDR2 SMNVEV (reference sequence). This CDR3 spans 15 amino acids. V was clipped by 2 bases and J by 4 bases, with 14 bases between them. Here the CDR3 reads CASSLQQVDPYGYTF. The CDR3 DNA is TGTGCCAGCAGTTTACAACAGGTGGACCCCTATGGCTACACCTTC.

The J gene is TRBJ2-2, the V gene TRBV4-3, with 13 nucleotides matching TRBD2. This CDR3 comprises 17 residues. Germline CDR1 LGHNA, CDR2 YSLEER. Losses at the gene ends were 0 bases for V and 3 bases for J; bases not matched to a gene: 1. The CDR3 region is CASSQELAGGHTGELFF. CDR3 bases: TGCGCCAGCAGCCAAGAACTAGCGGGGGGGCACACCGGGGAGCTGTTTTTT.

J is TRBJ1-5 and V is TRBV5-5, with TRBD1 identical over 7 bases. CDR3 length: 16 amino acids. V lost 1 base and J lost 2; bases outside the gene matches: 6. Germline V lookup: CDR1 SGHKS, CDR2 YYEKEE (reference sequence). The CDR3, as DNA: TGTGCCAGCAGCTTGCAAAACAGGGGAGGCAATCAGCCCCAGCATTTT. As protein: CASSLQNRGGNQPQHF.

The genes are TRBV6-6 and TRBJ1-6; 8 nucleotides align to TRBD1. The CDR3 is made up of 15 amino acids. J lost 4 bases, V lost 6 bases, and 5 bases had no gene match. Germline CDR1 reads MNHNY; CDR2 reads SVGAGI (reference sequence). CDR3 nucleotide sequence: TGTGCCAGCAGGACGACAGGGGATTATAATTCACCCCTCCACTTT. Translation gives CASRTTGDYNSPLHF.

V gene TRBV3-1 (or the pseudogene TRBV3-2) combines with J gene TRBJ2-1; a weak D match, TRBD1 (5 bases). CDR1 and CDR2 from the germline V gene are LGHDT and YNNKEL (reference sequence). This CDR3 comprises 13 residues. V lost 6 bases and J lost 4, with 10 bases in between. The CDR3 spells CASRPQGYNEQFF. Written as DNA, the CDR3 is TGTGCCAGCAGACCCCAGGGATACAATGAGCAGTTCTTC.

The count of this clone is one. The V and J genes are TRBV19 and TRBJ1-2, with D possibly matching TRBD1 (6 bases). CDR1 and CDR2 from the germline V gene are LNHDA and SQIVND (reference sequence). V was clipped by 5 bases and J by 6 bases, with 13 bases between them. CDR3 length: 13 amino acids. This CDR3 reads CASSLGHTNGYTF. DNA for the CDR3: TGTGCCAGTAGTCTGGGACATACCAATGGCTACACCTTC.